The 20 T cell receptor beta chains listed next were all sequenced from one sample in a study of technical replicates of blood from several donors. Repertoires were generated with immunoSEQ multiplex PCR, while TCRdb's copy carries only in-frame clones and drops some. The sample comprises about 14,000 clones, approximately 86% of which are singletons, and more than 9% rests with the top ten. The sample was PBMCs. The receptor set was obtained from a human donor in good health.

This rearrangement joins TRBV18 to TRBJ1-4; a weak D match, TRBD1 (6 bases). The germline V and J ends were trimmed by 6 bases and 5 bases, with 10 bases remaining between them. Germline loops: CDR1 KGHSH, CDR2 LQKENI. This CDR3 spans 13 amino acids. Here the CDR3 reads CASSRGQNEKLFF. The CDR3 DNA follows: TGTGCCAGCTCTCGAGGACAGAATGAAAAACTGTTTTTT.

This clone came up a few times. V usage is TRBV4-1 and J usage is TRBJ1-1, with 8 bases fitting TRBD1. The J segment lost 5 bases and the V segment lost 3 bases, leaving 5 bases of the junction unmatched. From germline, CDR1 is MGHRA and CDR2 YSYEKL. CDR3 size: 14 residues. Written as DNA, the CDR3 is TGCGCCAGCAGCCACGATACAGGGGGGACTGAAGCTTTCTTT. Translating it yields CASSHDTGGTEAFF.

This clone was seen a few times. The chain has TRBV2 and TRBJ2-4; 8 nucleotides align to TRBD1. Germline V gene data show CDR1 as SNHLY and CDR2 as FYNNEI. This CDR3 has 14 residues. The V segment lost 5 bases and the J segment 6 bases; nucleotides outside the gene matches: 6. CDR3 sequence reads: CASSKRQGPNIQYF. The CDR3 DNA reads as TGTGCCAGCAGTAAGAGACAGGGGCCAAACATTCAGTACTTC.

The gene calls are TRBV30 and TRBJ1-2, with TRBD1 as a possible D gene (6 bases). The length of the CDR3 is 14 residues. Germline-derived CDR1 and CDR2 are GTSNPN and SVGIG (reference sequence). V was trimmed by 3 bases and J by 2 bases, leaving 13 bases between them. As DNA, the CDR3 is TGTGCCTGGAGATCTACCGGGACAAACTATGGCTACACCTTC. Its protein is CAWRSTGTNYGYTF.

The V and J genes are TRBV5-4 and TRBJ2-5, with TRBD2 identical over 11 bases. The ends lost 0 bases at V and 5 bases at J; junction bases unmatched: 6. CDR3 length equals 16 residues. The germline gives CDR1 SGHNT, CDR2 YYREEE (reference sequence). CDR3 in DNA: TGTGCCAGCAGCTTGGAAGTAGCGGGAGGGGGGGAGACCCAGTACTTC. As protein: CASSLEVAGGGETQYF.

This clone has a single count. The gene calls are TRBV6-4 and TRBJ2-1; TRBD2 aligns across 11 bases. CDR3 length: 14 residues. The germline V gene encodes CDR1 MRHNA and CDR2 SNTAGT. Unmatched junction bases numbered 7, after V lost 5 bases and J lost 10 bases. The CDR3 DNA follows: TGTGCCAGCAGTTTACTAGCGGGAGAAGGGGAGCAGTTCTTC. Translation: CASSLLAGEGEQFF.

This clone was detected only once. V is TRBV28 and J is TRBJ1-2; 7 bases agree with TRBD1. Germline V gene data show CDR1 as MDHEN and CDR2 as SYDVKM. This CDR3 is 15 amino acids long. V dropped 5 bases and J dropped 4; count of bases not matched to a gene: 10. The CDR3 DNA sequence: TGTGCCAGCAGTGAGAACAGGGGACGATCCTATGGCTACACCTTC. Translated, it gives CASSENRGRSYGYTF.

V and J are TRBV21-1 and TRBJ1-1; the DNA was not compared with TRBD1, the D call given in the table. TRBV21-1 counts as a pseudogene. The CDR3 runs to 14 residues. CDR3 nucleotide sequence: TGTGCCAGCAGGTACAGGGGGCGAGGCACTGAAGCTTTCTTT. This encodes CASRYRGRGTEAFF.

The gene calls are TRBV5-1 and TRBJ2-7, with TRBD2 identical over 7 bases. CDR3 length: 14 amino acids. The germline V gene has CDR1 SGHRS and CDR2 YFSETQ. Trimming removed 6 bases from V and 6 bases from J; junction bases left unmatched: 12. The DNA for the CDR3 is TGCGCCAGCAACAGTATGGCGGGAGCCGTCGAGCAGTACTTC. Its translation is CASNSMAGAVEQYF.

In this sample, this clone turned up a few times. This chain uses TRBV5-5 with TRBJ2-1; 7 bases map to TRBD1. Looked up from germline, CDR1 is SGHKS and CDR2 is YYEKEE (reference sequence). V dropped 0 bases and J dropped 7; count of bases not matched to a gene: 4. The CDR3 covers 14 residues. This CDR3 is CASSLAHRGNEQFF. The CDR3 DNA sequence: TGTGCCAGCAGCTTGGCCCACAGGGGTAATGAGCAGTTCTTC. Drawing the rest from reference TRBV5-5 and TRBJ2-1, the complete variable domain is DAGVTQSPTHLIKTRGQQVTLRCSPISGHKSVSWYQQVLGQGPQFIFQYYEKEERGRGNFPDRFSARQFPNYSSELNVNALLLGDSALYLCASSLAHRGNEQFFGPGTRLTVL.

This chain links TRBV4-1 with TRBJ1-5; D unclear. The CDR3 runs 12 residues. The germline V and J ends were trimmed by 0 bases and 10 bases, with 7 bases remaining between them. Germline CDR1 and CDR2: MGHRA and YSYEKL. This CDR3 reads CASSQDLGPQHF. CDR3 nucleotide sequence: TGCGCCAGCAGCCAAGATCTGGGCCCCCAGCATTTT.

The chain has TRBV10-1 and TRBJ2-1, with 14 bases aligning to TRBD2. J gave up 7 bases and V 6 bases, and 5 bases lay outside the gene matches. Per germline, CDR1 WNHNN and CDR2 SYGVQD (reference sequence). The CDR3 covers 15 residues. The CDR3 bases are TGCGCCAGCAGATCCGGGACTAGCGGGAGTAATGAGCAGTTCTTC. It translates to CASRSGTSGSNEQFF.

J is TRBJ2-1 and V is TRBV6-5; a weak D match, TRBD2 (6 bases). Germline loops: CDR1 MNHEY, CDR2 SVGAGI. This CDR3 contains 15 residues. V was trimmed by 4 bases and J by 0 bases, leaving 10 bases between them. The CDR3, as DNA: TGTGCCAGCAGTTTTAGCGGAGCCTCCTACAATGAGCAGTTCTTC. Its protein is CASSFSGASYNEQFF.

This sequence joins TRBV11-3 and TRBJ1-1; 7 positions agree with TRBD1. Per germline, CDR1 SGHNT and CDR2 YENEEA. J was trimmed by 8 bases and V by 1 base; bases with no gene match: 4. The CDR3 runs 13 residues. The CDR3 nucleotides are TGTGCCAGCAGCTTAGGGACAGGTCGGGAAGCTTTCTTT. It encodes CASSLGTGREAFF.

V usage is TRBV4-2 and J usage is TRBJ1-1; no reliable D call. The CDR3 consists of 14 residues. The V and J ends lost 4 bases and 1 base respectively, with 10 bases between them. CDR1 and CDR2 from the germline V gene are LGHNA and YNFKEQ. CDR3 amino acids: CASSPAGRNTEAFF. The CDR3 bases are TGTGCCAGCAGCCCCGCCGGGAGGAACACTGAAGCTTTCTTT.

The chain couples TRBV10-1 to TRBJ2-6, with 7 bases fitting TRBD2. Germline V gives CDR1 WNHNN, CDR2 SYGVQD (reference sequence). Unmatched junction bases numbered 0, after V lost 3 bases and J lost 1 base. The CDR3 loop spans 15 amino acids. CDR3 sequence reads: CASSDGGSGANVLTF. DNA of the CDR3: TGCGCCAGCAGTGACGGGGGGTCTGGGGCCAACGTCCTGACTTTC.

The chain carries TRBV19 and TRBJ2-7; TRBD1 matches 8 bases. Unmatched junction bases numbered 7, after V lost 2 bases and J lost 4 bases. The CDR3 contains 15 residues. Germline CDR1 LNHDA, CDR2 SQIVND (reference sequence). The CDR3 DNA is TGTGCCAGTAGTATACCCGGACAGGGTTGGTACGAGCAGTACTTC. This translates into CASSIPGQGWYEQYF.

CDR3 residues: CASTQTENYGYTF. CDR3 DNA: TGTGCCAGCACCCAGACAGAAAACTATGGCTACACCTTC. V gene TRBV7-9 combines with J gene TRBJ1-2; D possibly corresponds to TRBD1 (5 bases). CDR1 and CDR2 (germline): SEHNR, FQNEAQ (reference sequence). CDR3 length: 13 residues. V shed 7 bases and J shed 2 bases, with 11 bases lying between them.

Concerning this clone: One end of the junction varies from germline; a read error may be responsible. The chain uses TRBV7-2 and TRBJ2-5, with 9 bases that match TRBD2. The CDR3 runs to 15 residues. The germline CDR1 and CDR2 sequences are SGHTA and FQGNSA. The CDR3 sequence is CASTLAGVGWKTQYF. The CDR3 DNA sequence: TGTGCCAGCACCTTAGCGGGAGTTGGCTGGAAGACCCAGTACTTC.

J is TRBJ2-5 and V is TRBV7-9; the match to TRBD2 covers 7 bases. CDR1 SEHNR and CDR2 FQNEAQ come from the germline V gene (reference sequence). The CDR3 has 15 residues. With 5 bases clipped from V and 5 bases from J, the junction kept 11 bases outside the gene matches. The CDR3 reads CASSRNPGAGETQYF. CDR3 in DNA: TGTGCCAGCAGCCGAAATCCGGGAGCGGGGGAGACCCAGTACTTC.